The rows below give T cell receptor beta chains drawn from one sample of a study of blood T cell repertoires in COVID-19. The repertoire was sequenced with immunoSEQ multiplex PCR; TCRdb's copy has only in-frame clones and lacks some. The data hold some 250,000 clones, with roughly 80% observed a single time. Sequencing was performed on peripheral blood. These receptors all come from a woman older than 75 with acute or convalescent COVID-19. Both conserved end residues are part of each CDR3. The D gene is left open where the match is weak. Size is stated for part of the rows, as once, few or many counts, or as a class when the clone is expanded.

clone_size: -
d_call: -
j_call: TRBJ2-7
v_call: TRBV7-8
cdr3_aa: CASSPIYRVDEQYF
cdr3_nt: TGTGCCAGCAGCCCGATATACAGGGTCGACGAGCAGTACTTC

clone_size: -
d_call: TRBD1
j_call: TRBJ1-2
v_call: TRBV6-1
cdr3_aa: CASSDGRRGQGARGGYTF
cdr3_nt: TGTGCCAGCAGTGACGGCCGAAGAGGACAGGGGGCGAGAGGTGGCTACACCTTC

clone_size: -
d_call: TRBD2
j_call: TRBJ2-5
v_call: TRBV7-2
cdr3_aa: CASSLAGLAGRETQYF
cdr3_nt: TGTGCCAGCAGCTTAGCGGGACTAGCGGGGCGAGAGACCCAGTACTTC

clone_size: -
d_call: TRBD1
j_call: TRBJ1-6
v_call: TRBV19
cdr3_aa: CASSLTGTGAGPLHF
cdr3_nt: TGTGCCAGTAGTCTAACCGGGACAGGGGCCGGCCCCCTCCACTTT

clone_size: -
d_call: -
j_call: TRBJ2-1
v_call: TRBV13
cdr3_aa: CASSPRAGNINEQFF
cdr3_nt: TGTGCCAGCAGCCCCCGCGCAGGGAATATCAATGAGCAGTTCTTC

clone_size: -
d_call: -
j_call: TRBJ2-2
v_call: TRBV5-6
cdr3_aa: CASRRRQNTGELFF
cdr3_nt: TGTGCCAGCAGGAGAAGACAGAACACCGGGGAGCTGTTTTTT

clone_size: -
d_call: -
j_call: TRBJ1-6
v_call: TRBV18
cdr3_aa: CASSGGSSPLHF
cdr3_nt: TGTGCCAGCTCCGGAGGCTCATCACCCCTCCACTTT

clone_size: -
d_call: -
j_call: TRBJ2-7
v_call: TRBV7-2
cdr3_aa: CASSLALNGLPYEQYF
cdr3_nt: TGTGCCAGCAGCTTAGCGCTTAACGGACTTCCTTACGAGCAGTACTTC

clone_size: -
d_call: TRBD2
j_call: TRBJ2-3
v_call: TRBV5-6
cdr3_aa: CASSLGLAADTQYF
cdr3_nt: TGTGCCAGCAGCTTGGGACTAGCGGCAGATACGCAGTATTTT

clone_size: -
d_call: TRBD1
j_call: TRBJ1-5
v_call: TRBV28
cdr3_aa: CASSPRDSGKPQHF
cdr3_nt: TGTGCCAGCAGCCCTCGGGACAGCGGCAAGCCCCAGCATTTT

clone_size: -
d_call: -
j_call: TRBJ1-1
v_call: TRBV5-1
cdr3_aa: CASSLPGGGSEAFF
cdr3_nt: TGCGCCAGCAGCTTGCCGGGGGGAGGGTCTGAAGCTTTCTTT

clone_size: few
d_call: -
j_call: TRBJ1-3
v_call: TRBV19
cdr3_aa: CASSSGSGNTIYF
cdr3_nt: TGTGCCAGTAGCTCCGGCTCTGGAAACACCATATATTTT

clone_size: -
d_call: -
j_call: TRBJ1-5
v_call: TRBV7-2
cdr3_aa: CASSPGESQPQHF
cdr3_nt: TGTGCCAGCAGCCCGGGAGAGAGTCAGCCCCAGCATTTT

clone_size: -
d_call: -
j_call: TRBJ1-3
v_call: TRBV4-1
cdr3_aa: CASSRGGVALAGNTIYF
cdr3_nt: TGCGCCAGCAGCCGGGGAGGGGTCGCCCTGGCTGGAAACACCATATATTTT

clone_size: -
d_call: -
j_call: TRBJ1-2
v_call: TRBV24-1
cdr3_aa: CATAHTGNYGYTF
cdr3_nt: TGTGCCACCGCCCATACAGGGAACTATGGCTACACCTTC

clone_size: once
d_call: -
j_call: TRBJ1-5
v_call: TRBV28
cdr3_aa: CASSLQGGMMEPQHF
cdr3_nt: TGTGCCAGCAGTTTACAGGGCGGGATGATGGAGCCCCAGCATTTT

clone_size: -
d_call: TRBD1
j_call: TRBJ2-1
v_call: TRBV5-1
cdr3_aa: CASSLEGQGSNEQFF
cdr3_nt: TGCGCCAGCAGCTTGGAGGGACAGGGTTCAAATGAGCAGTTCTTC

clone_size: -
d_call: -
j_call: TRBJ1-6
v_call: TRBV28
cdr3_aa: CAIRLSNSPLHF
cdr3_nt: TGTGCCATCAGACTATCTAATTCACCCCTCCACTTT

clone_size: -
d_call: TRBD1
j_call: TRBJ1-2
v_call: TRBV7-9
cdr3_aa: CASTKKTRTGKVIDYGYTF
cdr3_nt: TGTGCCAGCACCAAAAAGACCCGGACAGGGAAGGTTATAGACTATGGCTACACCTTC

clone_size: -
d_call: -
j_call: TRBJ1-3
v_call: TRBV6-6
cdr3_aa: CAGGSGTSGNTIYF
cdr3_nt: TGTGCCGGAGGGTCAGGGACCTCTGGAAACACCATATATTTT

clone_size: -
d_call: -
j_call: TRBJ1-2
v_call: TRBV19
cdr3_aa: CASSNRDPYGYTF
cdr3_nt: TGTGCCAGTAGTAACAGGGATCCCTATGGCTACACCTTC

clone_size: -
d_call: -
j_call: TRBJ2-2
v_call: TRBV7-3
cdr3_aa: CASSLTGRDTGELFF
cdr3_nt: TGTGCCAGCAGCCTCACAGGGCGGGACACCGGGGAGCTGTTTTTT

clone_size: -
d_call: TRBD2
j_call: TRBJ2-7
v_call: TRBV28
cdr3_aa: CASAGGSSGPREQYF
cdr3_nt: TGTGCCAGCGCTGGGGGGTCTAGCGGGCCTAGAGAGCAGTACTTC

clone_size: once
d_call: TRBD1
j_call: TRBJ2-5
v_call: TRBV12-3/TRBV12-4
cdr3_aa: CASTTGTEETQYF
cdr3_nt: TGTGCCAGCACCACCGGGACAGAAGAGACCCAGTACTTC

clone_size: -
d_call: TRBD1
j_call: TRBJ2-5
v_call: TRBV19
cdr3_aa: CASSIGTGETQYF
cdr3_nt: TGTGCCAGTAGTATTGGGACAGGGGAGACCCAGTACTTC

clone_size: -
d_call: TRBD1
j_call: TRBJ1-2
v_call: TRBV7-9
cdr3_aa: CATSGTGGDYGYTF
cdr3_nt: TGTGCCACCTCCGGGACAGGGGGTGACTATGGCTACACCTTC

clone_size: -
d_call: -
j_call: TRBJ1-1
v_call: TRBV5-1
cdr3_aa: CASSSGVGDGEAFF
cdr3_nt: TGCGCCAGCAGCTCCGGGGTTGGAGATGGTGAAGCTTTCTTT

clone_size: -
d_call: -
j_call: TRBJ2-2
v_call: TRBV29-1
cdr3_aa: CSVVKRTSLAGELFF
cdr3_nt: TGCAGCGTTGTGAAACGGACAAGCCTAGCCGGGGAGCTGTTTTTT

clone_size: few
d_call: -
j_call: TRBJ2-1
v_call: TRBV4-1
cdr3_aa: CASSSLVGDNYNEQFF
cdr3_nt: TGCGCCAGCAGCTCCTTGGTAGGGGATAACTACAATGAGCAGTTCTTC

clone_size: -
d_call: TRBD1
j_call: TRBJ1-4
v_call: TRBV18
cdr3_aa: CASSPVPRTGTNEKLFF
cdr3_nt: TGTGCCAGCTCACCGGTGCCCAGGACAGGGACTAATGAAAAACTGTTTTTT

clone_size: -
d_call: TRBD2
j_call: TRBJ2-1
v_call: TRBV7-8
cdr3_aa: CASSIGTSGGEQFF
cdr3_nt: TGTGCCAGCAGCATCGGGACTAGCGGGGGTGAGCAGTTCTTC

clone_size: -
d_call: -
j_call: TRBJ1-1
v_call: TRBV5-1
cdr3_aa: CASSLVSRGTEAFF
cdr3_nt: TGCGCCAGCAGCTTGGTATCTCGGGGCACTGAAGCTTTCTTT

clone_size: -
d_call: TRBD1
j_call: TRBJ2-3
v_call: TRBV24-1
cdr3_aa: CATSDPRTGNTDTQYF
cdr3_nt: TGTGCCACCAGTGACCCGCGGACAGGGAACACAGATACGCAGTATTTT

clone_size: -
d_call: -
j_call: TRBJ1-1
v_call: TRBV2
cdr3_aa: CASRQGPEAFF
cdr3_nt: TGTGCCAGCAGGCAGGGCCCTGAAGCTTTCTTT

clone_size: -
d_call: -
j_call: TRBJ2-3
v_call: TRBV9
cdr3_aa: CASSVEDGVVDTQYF
cdr3_nt: TGTGCCAGCAGCGTAGAGGACGGGGTGGTAGATACGCAGTATTTT